One sample yielded the 18 T cell receptor beta chains listed below, sequenced in a study of T cell responses to AZD1222 COVID-19 vaccine. Profiling relied on immunoSEQ multiplex PCR, and the TCRdb table lists in-frame clones only, not all of them. The repertoire has roughly 130,000 clones, 80% to 95% of them found once; the top ten carry 0.9% to 1.4%. Sequencing used peripheral blood, obtained 28 days after the second AZD1222 dose. Every receptor here comes from an adult who received the AZD1222 COVID-19 vaccine.

This clone was detected only once. V is TRBV6-6 and J is TRBJ2-5; D perhaps matches TRBD2 (6 bases). Germline V gene data show CDR1 as MNHNY and CDR2 as SVGAGI (reference sequence). The V end lost 6 bases, the J end lost 10 bases, and 27 bases lay between the germline ends. The CDR3 loop spans 16 amino acids. The DNA of the CDR3 is TGTGCCAGCAGCCCTCCGGACCGCGGGGCTGGAGAGGACCAGTACTTC. It specifies CASSPPDRGAGEDQYF.

V usage is TRBV7-6 and J usage is TRBJ1-1, with D possibly being TRBD1 (6 bases). This CDR3 comprises 15 residues. CDR1 is SGHVS, CDR2 FNYEAQ, per germline. Trimming shortened V by 3 bases and J by 1 base, and 12 bases separated the two germline ends. CDR3 region: CASSFQGPSNTEAFF. CDR3 coding DNA: TGTGCCAGCAGCTTCCAGGGGCCGTCGAACACTGAAGCTTTCTTT.

In DNA form, the CDR3 reads TGTGCCAGCAGGTCAAGCGGGAGAGCCCCGCACGAGCAGTACTTC. This sequence encodes CASRSSGRAPHEQYF. The V and J genes are TRBV5-4 and TRBJ2-7; 8 nucleotides agree with TRBD2. V lost 5 bases, J lost 5 bases, and 12 bases stayed unmatched. The CDR3 is made up of 15 amino acids. The V gene's germline CDR1 is SGHNT and CDR2 YYREEE (reference sequence).

This chain joins TRBV6-5 and TRBJ1-2; 8 bases map to TRBD1. Germline trimming cut 5 bases from V and 0 bases from J; bases unmatched to any gene: 2. The germline gives CDR1 MNHEY, CDR2 SVGAGI. The CDR3 contains 14 residues. The CDR3 loop reads CASSTGGSNYGYTF. Written as DNA, the CDR3 is TGTGCCAGCAGTACAGGGGGATCTAACTATGGCTACACCTTC.

The rearrangement links TRBV24-1 to TRBJ2-1; 8 bases match TRBD2. The CDR3 has 16 residues. Per germline, CDR1 KGHDR and CDR2 SFDVKD. J lost 4 bases, V lost 4 bases, and 8 bases had no gene match. The CDR3 reads CATSDSTSEQYNEQFF. DNA of the CDR3: TGTGCCACCAGTGACTCGACTAGCGAACAATACAATGAGCAGTTCTTC.

This rearrangement joins TRBV6-2 or TRBV6-3 to TRBJ1-2; no definite D call. The CDR3 is 15 amino acids. The germline V gene has CDR1 MNHEY and CDR2 SVGEGT. V was pared by 2 bases and J by 4 bases, with 14 bases between. The CDR3 DNA follows: TGTGCCAGCAGTTACCGGACGGCCCTGCGCTATGGCTACACCTTC. Translating gives CASSYRTALRYGYTF.

The V gene is TRBV2, the J gene TRBJ2-7; tentatively, D is TRBD1 (6 bases). CDR1 and CDR2 from the germline V gene are SNHLY and FYNNEI. The CDR3 contains 14 residues. Deletions cut 6 bases from V and 3 bases from J, with 15 bases between. DNA of the CDR3: TGTGCCAGCAGACAGAGGGGACAAGACTACGAGCAGTACTTC. Residues: CASRQRGQDYEQYF.

The chain is built from TRBV6-4 and TRBJ1-2; tentative D call: TRBD1 (6 bases). CDR3 length equals 14 residues. CDR1 is MRHNA and CDR2 is SNTAGT in the germline V gene. Trimming removed 7 bases from V and 3 bases from J, with 15 bases in between. CDR3 region: CASKPQGEHYGYTF. The CDR3, as DNA: TGTGCCAGCAAACCACAGGGTGAGCACTATGGCTACACCTTC.

The rearrangement joins TRBV7-2 to TRBJ1-4; possible D gene TRBD1, 5 bases. V shed 3 bases and J shed 7 bases, with 12 bases lying between them. Germline V gene data show CDR1 as SGHTA and CDR2 as FQGNSA. This CDR3 contains 14 residues. The CDR3 DNA follows: TGTGCCAGCAGCTTGGGCAGGGAGACTGAAAAACTGTTTTTT. The encoded protein is CASSLGRETEKLFF.

This rearrangement joins TRBV27 to TRBJ2-7; the D is unclear. This CDR3 has 14 amino acids. The V gene lost 5 bases and the J gene lost 5 bases, with 16 bases spanning the gap. Germline loops: CDR1 MNHEY, CDR2 SMNVEV (reference sequence). Written as DNA, the CDR3 is TGTGCCAGCAGTGCACTACAGAGGTCCCACGAGCAGTACTTC. It encodes CASSALQRSHEQYF.

This clone appeared a single time. This rearrangement joins TRBV9 to TRBJ1-6; TRBD1 matches 9 bases. V was pared by 4 bases and J by 7 bases, with 6 bases of the junction left unmatched. The germline V gene has CDR1 SGDLS and CDR2 YYNGEE. The CDR3 has 15 residues. The chain's CDR3 is CASSQSGTGNSPLHF. The CDR3 DNA reads TGTGCCAGCAGCCAATCCGGGACAGGGAATTCACCCCTCCACTTT.

The V call is TRBV7-2, the J call TRBJ1-2; D unresolved. Germline V gene data show CDR1 as SGHTA and CDR2 as FQGNSA. The CDR3 contains 13 residues. The V end lost 1 base, the J end lost 4 bases, and 7 bases lay between the germline ends. This CDR3 is CASSLERSYGYTF. Written as DNA, the CDR3 is TGTGCCAGCAGCTTAGAACGCAGCTATGGCTACACCTTC.

The chain uses TRBV2 and TRBJ2-5; a weak D match, TRBD1 (6 bases). This CDR3 region has 15 residues. Per the germline V gene, CDR1 is SNHLY and CDR2 is FYNNEI. V lost 1 base and J lost 9, with 18 bases in between. The CDR3 sequence is CASSEVGLGAGAQYF. In DNA form, the CDR3 reads TGTGCCAGCAGTGAAGTGGGGCTAGGAGCAGGGGCCCAGTACTTC. Together with reference TRBV2 and TRBJ2-5, the CDR3 gives the full variable domain: EPEVTQTPSHQVTQMGQEVILRCVPISNHLYFYWYRQILGQKVEFLVSFYNNEISEKSEIFDDQFSVERPDGSNFTLKIRSTKLEDSAMYFCASSEVGLGAGAQYFGPGTRLLVL.

The chain joins TRBV30 to TRBJ1-2; 8 nucleotides match TRBD1. Trimming took 3 bases from V and 6 from J; bases not matched to a gene: 6. The CDR3 length is 13 residues. CDR1 is GTSNPN, CDR2 SVGIG, per germline (reference sequence). The CDR3 loop is CAWRTGEVHGYTF. DNA of the CDR3: TGTGCCTGGAGGACAGGGGAGGTCCATGGCTACACCTTC.

The chain employs TRBV11-3 and TRBJ2-7, with 7 nucleotides matching TRBD1. This CDR3 has 15 residues. Germline V gives CDR1 SGHNT, CDR2 YENEEA. The J segment lost 5 bases and the V segment lost 4 bases, leaving 11 bases of the junction unmatched. CDR3 DNA: TGTGCCAGCAGCTCCGACAGGGTTGGTGGGAACGAGCAGTACTTC. It encodes CASSSDRVGGNEQYF.

The chain recombines TRBV29-1 with TRBJ1-3, with D possibly TRBD1 on 5 matching bases. Trimming shortened V by 7 bases and J by 4 bases, and 11 bases separated the two germline ends. Per the germline V gene, CDR1 is SQVTM and CDR2 is ANQGSEA. The CDR3 sequence is 12 residues long. In nucleotides, the CDR3 is TGCAGCGGGGCGGGGCTCGGAAACACCATATATTTT. Translation gives CSGAGLGNTIYF.

The chain links TRBV5-5 to TRBJ1-6; D remains unclear. The CDR3 length is 14 residues. V gave up 0 bases and J gave up 7 bases, with 8 bases separating them. Germline CDR1 and CDR2: SGHKS and YYEKEE (reference sequence). DNA for the CDR3: TGTGCCAGCAGCTTGGGATATGACAATTCACCCCTCCACTTT. Residues: CASSLGYDNSPLHF.

This clone was detected a few times. The gene calls are TRBV11-3 and TRBJ2-5; D gene unclear. The CDR3 contains 15 residues. Looked up from germline, CDR1 is SGHNT and CDR2 is YENEEA. The ends were cut back, 3 bases at V and 0 bases at J, with 11 bases in the middle. CDR3 residues: CASSLGSGYQETQYF. The CDR3 DNA follows: TGTGCCAGCAGCTTGGGTTCAGGCTACCAAGAGACCCAGTACTTC.